This TCR beta chain came from a study of PD-L1 blockade in urothelial cancer. The CDR3 is 16 amino acids. V shed 5 bases and J 7 bases; nucleotides not matched to a gene: 11. Germline V gene data show CDR1 as MDHEN and CDR2 as SYDVKM. Comments on this clone: Its cognate antigen is unknown.

Whole-study results and caveats: Durable benefit was linked to greater 3-week expansion of tumor-associated blood clones.

Libraries were prepared by immunoSEQ multiplex PCR; TCRdb keeps only in-frame clonotypes and omits some of them. The table has roughly 87,000 clones, 89% seen once. Time point given: pretreatment peripheral blood. The chain has TRBV28 and TRBJ1-2, with 12 nucleotides matching TRBD1. The specimen was PBMCs, collected around atezolizumab (anti-PD-L1) treatment. The source of this sequence is a woman of 80 years or more with urothelial cancer. The CDR3 DNA follows: TGTGCCAGCAGTCCCGGGACAGGGGGCGCTTCTGCTGGCTACACCTTC. It translates to CASSPGTGGASAGYTF.